Sequencing of this T cell receptor beta chain was carried out in a study of cytomegalovirus exposure and HLA in healthy donors. Germline V lookup: CDR1 MNHNY, CDR2 SVGAGI (reference sequence). The CDR3 covers 16 residues. Between the trimmed V and J ends, which lost 2 bases and 2 bases, there was a span of 14 bases. Study findings and constraints: The productive fraction for most TCR beta V segments was about 87% or about 30% in an earlier analysis. Both high specificity and high sensitivity reportedly marked the classifier's diagnosis of cytomegalovirus status.

In regard to this clone: Its antigen remains unidentified.

In the PCR, 60 Vbeta and 13 Jbeta primers were used. Libraries were prepared by immunoSEQ multiplex PCR; TCRdb keeps only in-frame clonotypes and omits some of them. The sample comprises 100,000 to 120,000 clones, around four fifths of which are singletons, and around 5.9% rests with the top ten. This clonotype was obtained from a man aged 25-45 years in good health and CMV-seropositive. This rearrangement joins TRBV6-6 to TRBJ2-3; D call uncertain. Sequences were obtained from PBMCs. The DNA for the CDR3 is TGTGCCAGCAGTTACCCCCTAGATGACCTCACAGATACGCAGTATTTT. This sequence encodes CASSYPLDDLTDTQYF.